The present entry profiles one TCR beta chain with its context. Original data processing: Reference gene primers were amplified, and this amplification served to estimate nucleated cell counts. TCRdb keeps only in-frame clones here, not all; method: immunoSEQ multiplex PCR. For V, J and clone size, that table is used; D and trimming come from the DNA. The sample lists around 57,000 clones, approximately 90% occurring once. The V end was cut by 1 base, the J end by 11 bases, with 17 bases between. The CDR3 contains 13 residues. Germline V lookup: CDR1 GTSNPN, CDR2 SVGIG (reference sequence). The sample belongs to a study of blood T cell repertoires in COVID-19. At the level of the study: The study drew acute and convalescent COVID-19 samples from the United States, Italy and Spain.

The source is a human donor with active COVID-19. The donor label of this sample is uncertain. The chain recombines TRBV30 with TRBJ2-5; a weak D match, TRBD2 (6 bases). Sequencing used peripheral blood. CDR3 in amino acids: CAWSDGTAGGQYF. In nucleotides, the CDR3 is TGTGCCTGGAGTGACGGGACTGCCGGAGGACAGTACTTC.